Listed below are T cell receptor beta chains from one sample, sequenced in a study of cytomegalovirus exposure and HLA in healthy donors. Profiled with immunoSEQ multiplex PCR; TCRdb holds only in-frame clones, not every one. Of some 150,000 clones detected, approximately 86% appear once; the ten largest clones hold roughly 4.8%. Sequencing used PBMCs. Receptor source: a man younger than 35 in good health and CMV-seropositive. CDR3s include the opening cysteine and the closing phenylalanine or tryptophan. A D gene is named only where the DNA matches it firmly. Not every row has a clone size; where given, it reads once, few, many or a size class.

>TRBV7-9|NA|TRBJ2-7|few|14
CASSLSVGAYEQYF
TGTGCCAGCAGCTTAAGTGTAGGGGCCTACGAGCAGTACTTC
>TRBV5-6|NA|TRBJ1-2|NA|13
CASTLLQNYGHTF
TGTGCCAGCACCCTACTGCAAAACTATGGCCACACCTTC
>TRBV7-8|TRBD1|TRBJ1-5|NA|17
CASSLTGARNSNQPQHF
TGTGCCAGCAGCTTAACAGGGGCCAGGAATAGCAATCAGCCCCAGCATTTT
>TRBV5-4|TRBD1|TRBJ2-7|NA|15
CASRADRGVTYEQYF
TGTGCCAGCAGGGCCGACAGGGGAGTGACCTACGAGCAGTACTTC
>TRBV2|TRBD1|TRBJ1-2|NA|16
CASRGYRGTTLYGYTF
TGTGCCAGCAGAGGCTACAGGGGCACCACCCTCTATGGCTACACCTTC
>TRBV29-1|TRBD1|TRBJ2-7|NA|14
CSVETGGISYEQYF
TGCAGCGTTGAAACAGGGGGGATCTCCTACGAGCAGTACTTC
>TRBV5-1|TRBD2|TRBJ2-7|NA|16
CASSLPVAGSFGEQYF
TGCGCCAGCAGCTTGCCGGTAGCGGGGTCTTTTGGCGAGCAGTACTTC
>TRBV13|NA|TRBJ1-2|NA|12
CASSLNLYGYTF
TGTGCCAGCAGCCTAAACCTGTATGGCTACACCTTC
>TRBV5-4|NA|TRBJ2-2|NA|16
CASSLGLIVNTGELFF
TGTGCCAGCAGCTTGGGTTTGATAGTTAACACCGGGGAGCTGTTTTTT
>TRBV29-1|TRBD1|TRBJ2-5|NA|12
CSVGQGEETQYF
TGCAGCGTTGGACAGGGGGAAGAGACCCAGTACTTC
>TRBV7-2|NA|TRBJ2-5|NA|13
CAGGRRGTETQYF
TGTGCCGGGGGGAGACGGGGGACGGAGACCCAGTACTTC
>TRBV28|TRBD2|TRBJ2-1|NA|15
CASSPQSGGYNEQFF
TGTGCCAGCAGTCCGCAAAGCGGGGGCTACAATGAGCAGTTCTTC
>TRBV28|NA|TRBJ2-1|NA|15
CASTQDDSMGDEQFF
TGTGCCAGCACCCAGGACGACAGCATGGGTGATGAGCAGTTCTTC
>TRBV25-1|TRBD1|TRBJ2-5|NA|14
CASSWTGRQETQYF
TGTGCCAGCAGCTGGACAGGACGACAAGAGACCCAGTACTTC
>TRBV30|NA|TRBJ1-2|NA|11
CAWSPQWGYTF
TGTGCCTGGAGCCCGCAGTGGGGCTACACCTTC
>TRBV5-5|NA|TRBJ1-4|NA|14
CASSRQAHNEKLFF
TGTGCCAGCAGTCGACAGGCCCATAATGAAAAACTGTTTTTT
>TRBV28|NA|TRBJ2-7|NA|14
CASSYRLTPAEQYF
TGTGCCAGCAGTTACAGGCTAACCCCCGCCGAGCAGTACTTC
>TRBV11-2|NA|TRBJ2-5|NA|14
CASSEITGLETQYF
TGTGCCAGCAGCGAGATCACAGGGTTGGAGACCCAGTACTTC
>TRBV9|NA|TRBJ2-2|once|13
CASSPRSTGELFF
TGTGCCAGCAGCCCCCGTTCGACCGGGGAGCTGTTTTTT
>TRBV30|NA|TRBJ2-2|NA|24
CALGPRSGQGIRGGRASNTGELFF
TGTGCCTTGGGTCCCCGTTCGGGACAGGGCATTAGAGGCGGGAGGGCCTCGAACACCGGGGAGCTGTTTTTT
>TRBV7-6|TRBD2|TRBJ2-1|NA|15
CASTPGLAGDNEQFF
TGTGCCAGCACCCCAGGACTAGCGGGAGATAACGAGCAGTTCTTC
>TRBV5-1|NA|TRBJ2-2|NA|14
CASSLAQYTGELFF
TGCGCCAGCAGCTTGGCTCAGTACACCGGGGAGCTGTTTTTT
>TRBV10-3|TRBD1|TRBJ1-2|medium-sized|13
CAASGTGAIGYTF
TGTGCCGCATCCGGGACAGGGGCTATTGGCTACACCTTC
>TRBV25-1|NA|TRBJ1-1|once|12
CASSGASGIAFF
TGTGCCAGCAGTGGGGCCTCCGGGATAGCTTTCTTT
>TRBV10-3|NA|TRBJ1-3|NA|16
CAHTYTGIGSGNTIYF
TGTGCCCATACATACACGGGGATAGGCTCTGGAAACACCATATATTTT
>TRBV29-1|NA|TRBJ1-1|NA|13
CSVVRGENTEAFF
TGCAGCGTTGTTCGGGGAGAGAACACTGAAGCTTTCTTT
>TRBV11-2|TRBD2|TRBJ2-3|NA|17
CASSGTSGFLSTDTQYF
TGTGCCAGCAGCGGAACTAGCGGCTTTCTGAGCACAGATACGCAGTATTTT
>TRBV19|NA|TRBJ2-7|NA|14
CASSIGTHTYEQYF
TGTGCCAGTAGTATAGGGACTCATACCTACGAGCAGTACTTC
>TRBV10-2|TRBD1|TRBJ2-1|NA|15
CASSDPGQGSYKQFF
TGCGCCAGCAGTGACCCGGGACAGGGAAGCTACAAGCAGTTCTTC
>TRBV6-5|NA|TRBJ2-1|once|13
CASRGPQGNEQFF
TGTGCCAGCAGGGGGCCCCAGGGAAATGAGCAGTTCTTC
>TRBV4-2|TRBD1|TRBJ1-5|NA|16
CASSQERGQLNQPQHF
TGTGCCAGCAGCCAAGAAAGGGGGCAGCTCAATCAGCCCCAGCATTTT
>TRBV5-4|TRBD2|TRBJ2-5|NA|19
CASSSDRGLAGGPGGTQYF
TGTGCCAGCAGCTCGGACCGTGGACTAGCGGGGGGTCCCGGTGGAACCCAGTACTTC